A selection of T cell receptor beta chains follows, all from one sample in a study of cytomegalovirus exposure and HLA in healthy donors. Assay used: immunoSEQ multiplex PCR; TCRdb lists only in-frame clones, some missing. The sample shows roughly 140,000 clones, approximately 79% of them seen only once. The sample consisted of PBMCs. The receptor source for this set is a woman between 40 and 50 years old in good health and CMV-seropositive. The CDR3 runs from the conserved cysteine through the conserved F or W. The order of the fields is J gene, V gene, clone size, D gene, CDR3 DNA, CDR3 protein. The D gene is left open where the match is weak. A clone size is listed for some rows: how often the clone was seen (once, few, many), or a class if it is expanded.

TRBJ1-4	TRBV19	NA	NA	TGTGCCAGTAGTCTCTACAGCCTCAATGAAAAACTGTTTTTT	CASSLYSLNEKLFF
TRBJ1-3	TRBV6-6	NA	TRBD1	TGTGCCAGCAGGGAACAGGGGATCCTGGAAAACACCATATATTTT	CASREQGILENTIYF
TRBJ2-3	TRBV20-1	NA	NA	TGCAGTGCTAAACTCGATACGCAGTATTTT	CSAKLDTQYF
TRBJ1-1	TRBV19	once	TRBD1	TGTGCCAGTACCCGGACAGGGATAAACACTGAAGCTTTCTTT	CASTRTGINTEAFF
TRBJ2-7	TRBV5-1	few	NA	TGCGCCAGCAGCAAAACCGGGACATCCTACGAGCAGTACTTC	CASSKTGTSYEQYF
TRBJ1-1	TRBV5-1	NA	NA	TGCGCCAGCAGCGTTGGGGGAGGGGGTTCGACTGAAGCTTTCTTT	CASSVGGGGSTEAFF
TRBJ2-7	TRBV9	NA	NA	TGTGCCAGCAGCCCAGGACTATCGCCATCCTACGAGCAGTACTTC	CASSPGLSPSYEQYF
TRBJ2-7	TRBV7-2	NA	TRBD1	TGTGCCAGCAGCTTGGGTAACCCAGGGGGCTACGAGCAGTACTTC	CASSLGNPGGYEQYF
TRBJ2-7	TRBV29-1	NA	NA	TGCAGCGTTGGCGGGACTTTAGGGTCCAACGAGCAGTACTTC	CSVGGTLGSNEQYF
TRBJ2-7	TRBV21-1	few	NA	TGTGCCAGCAGCGACCGTGGGACAGGGGAGTATGACGAGCAGTACTTC	CASSDRGTGEYDEQYF
TRBJ2-5	TRBV2	NA	NA	TGTGCCAGCAGCGGGGACTACCAAGAGACCCAGTACTTC	CASSGDYQETQYF
TRBJ1-6	TRBV11-3	NA	TRBD1	TGTGCCAGCAGCCCTAAGACAGGGGGCCCCTCCTATAATTCACCCCTCCACTTT	CASSPKTGGPSYNSPLHF
TRBJ2-2	TRBV6-5	once	TRBD2	TGTGCCAGCAGTTACGGGGGGGTGAACACCGGGGAGCTGTTTTTT	CASSYGGVNTGELFF
TRBJ2-7	TRBV5-1	NA	TRBD1	TGCGCCAGCAGCTTGGAGACAGGGCTTGGATACGAGCAGTACTTC	CASSLETGLGYEQYF
TRBJ1-3	TRBV10-3	NA	NA	TGTGCCATCAGTGAGAGACTTGGAAACACCATATATTTT	CAISERLGNTIYF
TRBJ1-1	TRBV6-6	NA	NA	TGTGCCAGCAGTTACTCGTTGGGCGAAACTGAAGCTTTCTTT	CASSYSLGETEAFF
TRBJ1-4	TRBV9	NA	TRBD1	TGTGCCAGCAGCGGAACAGGGGGCCCCGAACACACTAATGAAAAACTGTTTTTT	CASSGTGGPEHTNEKLFF
TRBJ1-3	TRBV7-9	few	NA	TGTGCCAGCAGCTTAGGGACAGCCTTTTCTGGAAACACCATATATTTT	CASSLGTAFSGNTIYF
TRBJ1-2	TRBV4-1	NA	NA	TGCGCCAGCAGCCAAAGAGTGGACAGCACTAACTATGGCTACACCTTC	CASSQRVDSTNYGYTF
TRBJ1-2	TRBV7-9	NA	TRBD1	TGTGCCAGCAGAGCTTTCCGACTGGACAGGGGAAATTTTGGCTACACCTTC	CASRAFRLDRGNFGYTF
TRBJ2-7	TRBV6-6	NA	TRBD1	TGTGCCAGCAGTTTACAACAGGGGTGGGGCGAGCAGTACTTC	CASSLQQGWGEQYF
TRBJ2-2	TRBV5-1	once	TRBD1	TGCGCCAGCAGATTGACAGGGGGCGCAACGGGCGGGGAGCTGTTTTTT	CASRLTGGATGGELFF
TRBJ1-6	TRBV5-1	NA	TRBD1	TGCGCCAGCAGCTTGGGACCCACCGGGACAGCGAGCTCCTATAATTCACCCCTCCACTTT	CASSLGPTGTASSYNSPLHF
TRBJ1-6	TRBV5-5	NA	NA	TGTGCCAGTACTGTAGCCTATAATTCACCCCTCCACTTT	CASTVAYNSPLHF
TRBJ1-1	TRBV7-2	NA	NA	TGTGCCAGCAGCCCTCCGGTTCGAGCCCCACCCCAAGACACTGAAGCTTTCTTT	CASSPPVRAPPQDTEAFF
TRBJ1-3	TRBV7-9	NA	NA	TGTGCCAGCAGCTCTACAGGTGCAGACACCATATATTTT	CASSSTGADTIYF
TRBJ2-7	TRBV13	NA	TRBD2	TGTGCCAGCAGCCCCCGGGGGGGCTTCGCCTACGAGCAGTACTTC	CASSPRGGFAYEQYF
TRBJ2-7	TRBV11-2	NA	TRBD1	TGTGCCAGCAGCACCCGGACAGGTTTCGTTGTCGAGCAGTACTTC	CASSTRTGFVVEQYF